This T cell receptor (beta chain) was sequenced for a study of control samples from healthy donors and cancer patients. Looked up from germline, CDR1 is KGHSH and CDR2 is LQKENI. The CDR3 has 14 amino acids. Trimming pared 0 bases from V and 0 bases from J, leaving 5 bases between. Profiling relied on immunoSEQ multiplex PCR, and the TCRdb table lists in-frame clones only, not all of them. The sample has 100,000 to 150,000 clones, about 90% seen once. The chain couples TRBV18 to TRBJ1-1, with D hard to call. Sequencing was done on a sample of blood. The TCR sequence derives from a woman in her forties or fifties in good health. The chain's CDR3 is CASSPPYLNTEAFF. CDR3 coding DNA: TGTGCCAGCTCACCACCGTACCTGAACACTGAAGCTTTCTTT.